This T cell receptor beta chain was found in a study of blood T cell repertoires in COVID-19. V was pared by 4 bases and J by 1 base, with 6 bases of the junction left unmatched. Germline CDR1 reads SGDLS; CDR2 reads YYNGEE. This CDR3 region has 16 residues. The data were produced by immunoSEQ multiplex PCR, yet TCRdb's version contains in-frame clones alone and is incomplete. This sample has over 70,000 clones, with 65% to 85% found just once. The TCR comes from a woman between 55 and 75 years old with acute or convalescent COVID-19. The chain has TRBV9 and TRBJ2-2; 8 nucleotides agree with TRBD2. The material sequenced was peripheral blood. CDR3 region: CASSLRGDGNTGELFF. The CDR3 DNA reads TGTGCCAGCAGCTTGCGGGGGGACGGGAACACCGGGGAGCTGTTTTTT. Looking up the rest from reference TRBV9 and TRBJ2-2 gives the full variable domain: DSGVTQTPKHLITATGQRVTLRCSPRSGDLSVYWYQQSLDQGLQFLIQYYNGEERAKGNILERFSAQQFPDLHSELNLSSLELGDSALYFCASSLRGDGNTGELFFGEGSRLTVL.